This TCR beta chain was retrieved from a study of T cell clonality in common variable immunodeficiency. Study-wide points: Reportedly, TCR beta sequences from common variable immunodeficiency showed fewer deletions and N-nucleotide insertions.

CVID and control samples used equivalent genomic DNA input. Measured with immunoSEQ multiplex PCR; TCRdb has only the in-frame clones, and not every one. This sample has about 35,000 clones, each found more than once. This clone was recorded many times. The antigen is undetermined. The CDR3 end lies 3 residues beyond the end of the read and is filled in from the germline J gene. J gave up 6 bases and V 3 bases, and 4 bases lay outside the gene matches. This CDR3 comprises 16 residues. Germline V gene lookup returns CDR1 SGHRS and CDR2 YFSETQ. The sequenced sample consisted of peripheral blood mononuclear cells. This TCR came from a person aged 18 to 75 in good health. The chain combines TRBV5-1 with TRBJ1-6; 12 bases fit TRBD1. The sequenced CDR3 bases are TGCGCCAGCAGCTCCGGGACAGGGGGCTCTAATTCACCC. Translated, it gives CASSSGTGGSNSP. The entire CDR3 sequence reads CASSSGTGGSNSPLHF.